The 16 T cell receptor beta chains presented below share a single source sample, sequenced in a study of blood T cell repertoires in COVID-19. The repertoire was sequenced with immunoSEQ multiplex PCR; TCRdb's copy has only in-frame clones and lacks some. The sample has 130,000 to 150,000 clones; around 86% are singletons. Sequenced input: peripheral blood. The receptors derive from a human donor in a cohort sampled during active COVID-19.

The CDR3 DNA reads TGTGCCAGCAGCTTAGTACAGTCCCATTCACCCCTCCACTTT. Amino acids: CASSLVQSHSPLHF. The chain is built from TRBV11-2 and TRBJ1-6; no firm D call. CDR1 and CDR2 (germline): SGHAT, FQNNGV. V lost 1 base and J lost 8, with 9 bases in between. This CDR3 contains 14 residues.

The rearrangement links TRBV5-1 to TRBJ1-1; TRBD1 is a possible D gene (6 bases). Per germline, CDR1 SGHRS and CDR2 YFSETQ. The CDR3 spans 16 residues. V dropped 0 bases and J dropped 5 bases, with 17 bases sitting between them. CDR3: CASSLVSGGEKTEAFF. CDR3 bases: TGCGCCAGCAGCTTGGTATCGGGGGGCGAGAAGACTGAAGCTTTCTTT.

The rearrangement joins TRBV7-9 to TRBJ1-6; D is unresolved. The CDR3 loop spans 14 amino acids. The ends were cut back, 1 base at V and 8 bases at J, with 9 bases in the middle. The germline V gene has CDR1 SEHNR and CDR2 FQNEAQ (reference sequence). CDR3 in amino acids: CASSLDLVYSPLHF. CDR3 in DNA: TGTGCCAGCAGCTTAGACCTAGTCTATTCACCCCTCCACTTT.

This chain joins TRBV11-2 and TRBJ2-1, with D tentatively TRBD2 (5 bases). The CDR3 covers 15 residues. Germline values: CDR1 SGHAT, CDR2 FQNNGV. Trimming shortened V by 0 bases and J by 0 bases, and 6 bases separated the two germline ends. The CDR3 nucleotides are TGTGCCAGCAGCTTAGAAGGAGGCTCCTACAATGAGCAGTTCTTC. This sequence encodes CASSLEGGSYNEQFF. Together with reference TRBV11-2 and TRBJ2-1, the CDR3 gives the full variable domain: EAGVAQSPRYKIIEKRQSVAFWCNPISGHATLYWYQQILGQGPKLLIQFQNNGVVDDSQLPKDRFSAERLKGVDSTLKIQPAKLEDSAVYLCASSLEGGSYNEQFFGPGTRLTVL.

The chain combines TRBV10-3 with TRBJ2-7; D possibly corresponds to TRBD2 (6 bases). The CDR3 has 14 amino acids. Trimming stripped 7 bases from V and 0 bases from J, with 13 bases between. The V gene's germline CDR1 is ENHRY and CDR2 SYGVKD. The CDR3: CAITQRADSYEQYF. CDR3 coding DNA: TGTGCCATCACCCAGCGGGCCGACTCCTACGAGCAGTACTTC.

The chain couples TRBV14 to TRBJ1-2; 10 nucleotides align to TRBD1. CDR3 length: 14 residues. V gave up 1 base and J gave up 8 bases; unmatched junction bases: 4. Germline CDR1 and CDR2: SGHDN and FVKESK. CDR3 in amino acids: CASSQGDRGFGYTF. For the CDR3, the DNA is TGTGCCAGCAGCCAAGGGGACAGGGGTTTCGGCTACACCTTC.

The rearrangement links TRBV9 to TRBJ1-2; D might be TRBD1 (5 bases). Trimming removed 3 bases from V and 4 bases from J, with 16 bases in between. This CDR3 is 15 amino acids long. The germline V gene has CDR1 SGDLS and CDR2 YYNGEE. CDR3 in amino acids: CASSAQGGMSYGYTF. Written as DNA, the CDR3 is TGTGCCAGCAGCGCCCAGGGCGGGATGAGCTATGGCTACACCTTC.

The chain combines TRBV7-2 with TRBJ2-1; D is undetermined. Germline values: CDR1 SGHTA, CDR2 FQGNSA. The CDR3 is 12 residues long. V dropped 2 bases and J dropped 9 bases, with 8 bases sitting between them. The CDR3 sequence: CASSLKRGEQFF. The CDR3 DNA reads as TGTGCCAGCAGCTTAAAGCGCGGTGAGCAGTTCTTC.

This clone was picked up a small number of times. The chain carries TRBV19 and TRBJ1-2, with 8 bases that match TRBD1. Germline V lookup: CDR1 LNHDA, CDR2 SQIVND (reference sequence). Trimming took 5 bases from V and 4 from J; bases not matched to a gene: 12. CDR3 length equals 16 residues. As DNA, the CDR3 is TGTGCCAGTAGTGGTTCAGGGGGCTCGCTGCTCTATGGCTACACCTTC. Amino acid sequence: CASSGSGGSLLYGYTF.

V gene TRBV28 combines with J gene TRBJ1-1; no clear D gene. Trimming pared 3 bases from V and 0 bases from J, leaving 11 bases between. Germline CDR1 and CDR2: MDHEN and SYDVKM. The CDR3 extends over 15 amino acids. The CDR3 DNA reads as TGTGCCAGCAGTTTTAACAGCAGAATGAACACTGAAGCTTTCTTT. Its protein is CASSFNSRMNTEAFF.

The chain has TRBV19 and TRBJ2-7; 11 bases fit TRBD2. Germline V gene sequence: CDR1 LNHDA, CDR2 SQIVND (reference sequence). The CDR3 covers 15 residues. Losses at the gene ends were 5 bases for V and 2 bases for J; bases not matched to a gene: 5. CDR3 sequence (DNA): TGTGCCAGTAGTTTGACTAGCGGGACCCCCTACGAGCAGTACTTC. Translation: CASSLTSGTPYEQYF.

The V and J genes are TRBV5-6 and TRBJ2-4; D unclear. The V end was cut by 4 bases, the J end by 8 bases, with 10 bases between. CDR3 size: 12 residues. Per germline, CDR1 SGHDT and CDR2 YYEEEE. In nucleotides, the CDR3 is TGTGCCAGCAGCATACGAGATTACATTCAGTACTTC. Amino acid sequence: CASSIRDYIQYF.

The table lists this clone with a few counts. The genes are TRBV5-4 and TRBJ2-7; D is possibly TRBD1 (5 bases). CDR3 length equals 15 residues. Germline CDR1 reads SGHNT; CDR2 reads YYREEE (reference sequence). The V gene lost 1 base and the J gene lost 0 bases, with 11 bases spanning the gap. The DNA of the CDR3 is TGTGCCAGCAGCTTGTACGACAGACTCTCCTACGAGCAGTACTTC. Its translation is CASSLYDRLSYEQYF.

In this sample, this clone turned up a few times. The V call is TRBV7-2, the J call TRBJ2-1, with a possible D match to TRBD1 (5 bases). V lost 6 bases and J lost 8, with 17 bases in between. The CDR3 covers 14 residues. CDR1 and CDR2 (germline): SGHTA, FQGNSA. The chain's CDR3 is CASRDQQVSYEQFF. The CDR3 bases are TGTGCCAGCAGGGATCAACAGGTTTCGTATGAGCAGTTCTTC.

The genes are TRBV7-9 and TRBJ2-7; TRBD2 matches 7 bases. With V trimmed by 1 base and J by 5 bases, 8 bases remained unmatched. The CDR3 totals 15 residues. Looked up from germline, CDR1 is SEHNR and CDR2 is FQNEAQ (reference sequence). In DNA, the CDR3 is TGTGCCAGCAGCTTAGGTTGGCGGGAGAGCGACGAGCAGTACTTC. It translates to CASSLGWRESDEQYF.

The chain employs TRBV11-2 and TRBJ2-7; TRBD1 matches at 10 bases. V shed 6 bases, J shed 4 bases, and the junction held 6 bases outside the gene matches. The CDR3 totals 14 residues. Germline CDR1 is SGHAT and CDR2 is FQNNGV. CDR3 protein: CASREGQGRYEQYF. The CDR3 region has the DNA TGTGCCAGCAGGGAGGGACAGGGGCGATACGAGCAGTACTTC.